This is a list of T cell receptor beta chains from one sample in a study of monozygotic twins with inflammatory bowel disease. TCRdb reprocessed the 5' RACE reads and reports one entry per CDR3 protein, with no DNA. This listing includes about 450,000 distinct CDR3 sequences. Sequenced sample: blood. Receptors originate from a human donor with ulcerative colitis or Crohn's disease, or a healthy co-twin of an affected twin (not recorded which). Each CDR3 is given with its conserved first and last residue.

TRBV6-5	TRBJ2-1	CASSMTGGASYNEQFF
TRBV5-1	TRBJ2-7	CASSLAPTLGEQYF
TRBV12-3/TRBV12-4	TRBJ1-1	CASRPWPEGEAFF
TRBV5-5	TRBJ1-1	CATTGGFMNTEAFF
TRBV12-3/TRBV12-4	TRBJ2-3	CASSPPLGGVTQYF
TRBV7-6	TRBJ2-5	CASSSPGTGDETQYF
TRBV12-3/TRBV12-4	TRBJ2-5	CASSLRVAGETQYF
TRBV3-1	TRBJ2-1	CASSQDGGANEQFF
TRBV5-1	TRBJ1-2	CASSLTTGNYGYTF
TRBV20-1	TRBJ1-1	CSATRMTEAFF
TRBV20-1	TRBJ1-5	CSAGRDSWYQPQHF
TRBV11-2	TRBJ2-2	CASSLGGVSYTGELFF
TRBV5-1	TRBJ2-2	CASSLGLAGSGELFF
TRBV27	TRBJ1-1	CASSLSFTAEAFF
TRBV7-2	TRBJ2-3	CASSPGIAGGFTDTQYF
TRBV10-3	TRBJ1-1	CAISGVTEAFF
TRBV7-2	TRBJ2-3	CASSLRVAGTSTDTQYF
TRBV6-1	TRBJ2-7	CASKTPGGRYEQYF
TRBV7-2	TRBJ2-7	CASSLGRQSHEQYF
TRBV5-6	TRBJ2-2	CASSSLWREWTTGELFF
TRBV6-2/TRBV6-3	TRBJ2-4	CASSLRTFKNIQYF
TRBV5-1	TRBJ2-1	CAGSPTIDLSSYNEQFF
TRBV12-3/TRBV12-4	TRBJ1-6	CASSLAPGTVNSPLHF
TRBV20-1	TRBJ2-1	CSATLGLYEQFF
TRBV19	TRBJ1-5	CASSAGQGVNQPQHF
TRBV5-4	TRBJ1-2	CASSTGYTYGYTF
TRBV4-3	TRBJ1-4	CASSLRDAQNEKLFF
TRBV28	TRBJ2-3	CASSSTGQDRTDTQYF
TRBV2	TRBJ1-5	CASSAWDRNQPQHF